The rows below give T cell receptor beta chains drawn from one sample of a study of T cell changes during pregnancy in multiple sclerosis. Using immunoSEQ multiplex PCR, the repertoire was profiled, and TCRdb retains in-frame clones only, with some absent. The sample contains approximately 44,000 clones, roughly nine tenths of which appear only once. Sample: CD4+ T cells from peripheral blood mononuclear cells, taken in the first trimester of pregnancy. The receptor source for this set is a female donor with multiple sclerosis, enrolled in a pregnancy study. Each CDR3 is given with its conserved first and last residue. A D gene is named only where the DNA matches it firmly. Clone size is not always given. Where it is, it says once, few, many or a class for expanded clones.

j_call d_call clone_size v_call cdr3_aa cdr3_nt
TRBJ1-1 TRBD1 . TRBV5-1 CASSSGTEVPYSTEAFF TGCGCCAGCAGCTCCGGGACAGAAGTTCCTTATAGTACTGAAGCTTTCTTT
TRBJ2-7 . . TRBV6-5 CASSGPTGLTEQYF TGTGCCAGCAGTGGCCCGACAGGACTGACAGAGCAGTACTTC
TRBJ1-3 . once TRBV4-2 CASSQDDSYSGNTIYF TGTGCCAGCAGCCAAGATGACAGCTACTCTGGAAACACCATATATTTT
TRBJ2-3 . . TRBV5-1 CASRTGSENTQYF TGCGCCAGCCGCACCGGGAGTGAGAATACGCAGTATTTT
TRBJ1-1 . . TRBV19 CASSRMLRGTEAFF TGTGCCAGTAGCCGGATGCTTAGGGGCACTGAAGCTTTCTTT
TRBJ2-6 TRBD1 . TRBV19 CASSRRTGSSGANVLTF TGTGCCAGTAGTAGACGGACAGGGAGCTCTGGGGCCAACGTCCTGACTTTC
TRBJ2-7 . . TRBV18 CASSPTLARSPDEQYF TGTGCCAGCTCACCAACACTTGCTAGATCCCCGGACGAGCAGTACTTC
TRBJ1-1 . . TRBV19 CASSFRGNEAFF TGTGCCAGTAGTTTTCGGGGAAATGAAGCTTTCTTT
TRBJ2-5 TRBD1 . TRBV18 CASSPGQGLETQYF TGTGCCAGCTCACCGGGACAGGGATTAGAGACCCAGTACTTC
TRBJ2-5 TRBD2 . TRBV2 CASRARLAGTQETQYF TGTGCCAGCAGGGCCCGACTAGCGGGAACCCAAGAGACCCAGTACTTC
TRBJ1-1 . . TRBV29-1 CSVNTGKNTEAFF TGCAGCGTAAATACAGGGAAGAACACTGAAGCTTTCTTT
TRBJ2-7 TRBD2 . TRBV27 CASSTFGSAGVSYEQYF TGTGCCAGCAGTACATTTGGCTCGGCGGGAGTCTCCTACGAGCAGTACTTC
TRBJ2-5 TRBD1 once TRBV7-9 CASSRTGLQETQYF TGTGCCAGCAGCCGGACAGGGCTGCAAGAGACCCAGTACTTC
TRBJ1-4 . . TRBV27 CASSLRATTNEKLFF TGTGCCAGCAGTTTACGCGCGACTACTAATGAAAAACTGTTTTTT
TRBJ2-7 TRBD2 . TRBV27 CASSSHSSGRADEQYF TGTGCCAGCAGTTCCCACTCTAGCGGGAGGGCCGACGAGCAGTACTTC
TRBJ1-3 . . TRBV9 CASSHFGVPNSGNTIYF TGTGCCAGCAGCCATTTCGGGGTTCCAAACTCTGGAAACACCATATATTTT
TRBJ1-1 . . TRBV27 CASSKRAFSGGGLNTEAFF TGTGCCAGCAGTAAGAGGGCTTTTTCCGGGGGGGGCTTGAACACTGAAGCTTTCTTT